What follows are 2 T cell receptor beta chains derived from one specimen sequenced in a study of cytomegalovirus exposure and HLA in healthy donors. PCR employed 60 Vbeta and 13 Jbeta primers. Data came from immunoSEQ multiplex PCR; TCRdb stores just in-frame clones and leaves some out. The sample holds under 250,000 clones; over 75% are singletons and the top ten take about 2%. The sequenced sample was PBMCs. The receptors shown here come from a woman in her fifties or sixties in good health and CMV-seronegative.

There are a few counts of this clone. CDR3 in amino acids: CATTATSGSSTDTQYF. CDR3 bases: TGTGCCACCACGGCGACTAGCGGAAGTAGCACAGATACGCAGTATTTT. V is TRBV7-9 and J is TRBJ2-3; 9 bases are shared with TRBD2. Germline lookup yields CDR1 SEHNR and CDR2 FQNEAQ (reference sequence). J was trimmed by 0 bases and V by 10 bases; bases with no gene match: 11. CDR3 size: 16 residues. Variable domain in full (rest from reference TRBV7-9 and TRBJ2-3): DTGVSQNPRHKITKRGQNVTFRCDPISEHNRLYWYRQTLGQGPEFLTYFQNEAQLEKSRLLSDRFSAERPKGSFSTLEIQRTEQGDSAMYLCATTATSGSSTDTQYFGPGTRLTVL.

This clone was counted only a few times. The chain joins TRBV10-2 to TRBJ2-3, with 15 bases identical to TRBD2. The ends lost 4 bases at V and 1 base at J; junction bases unmatched: 12. In germline, CDR1 is WSHSY, CDR2 SAAADI. CDR3 length equals 20 residues. CDR3 DNA sequence: TGCGCCAGCAGTGGTTTCCGGACTAGCGGGAGGGCCTACGGCACAGATACGCAGTATTTT. Its protein is CASSGFRTSGRAYGTDTQYF.